This T cell receptor beta chain appears in the sequencing data of a study of cytomegalovirus exposure and HLA in healthy donors. The CDR3 is 18 amino acids. CDR1 is SNHLY and CDR2 is FYNNEI in the germline V gene. V lost 6 bases and J lost 0; bases outside the gene matches: 8. A multiplex PCR was run with 60 Vbeta primers and 13 Jbeta primers. The table came from immunoSEQ multiplex PCR; TCRdb's copy has only in-frame clones and leaves some out. The sample holds under 200,000 clones, around 83% seen once. Each donor's status was that of a healthy bone marrow donor. This clone was seen a few times. The V gene is TRBV2, the J gene TRBJ2-7, with 16 positions matching TRBD2. This receptor was taken from a man aged 45-65 years in good health and CMV-seropositive. The specimen was PBMCs. CDR3 region: CASRRGTSGRGSSYEQYV. The DNA of the CDR3 is TGTGCCAGCAGACGCGGGACTAGCGGGAGGGGGAGCTCCTACGAGCAGTACGTC.